Below, 2 T cell receptor beta chains from the same sample are listed, as sequenced in a study of blood T cell repertoires in COVID-19. Data came from immunoSEQ multiplex PCR; TCRdb stores just in-frame clones and leaves some out. The sample contains approximately 240,000 clones, roughly 80% of which appear only once. The sequencing sample was made of peripheral blood. The origin of the receptors is a woman aged 55-70 years with acute or convalescent COVID-19.

V is TRBV7-2 and J is TRBJ1-1, with TRBD1 identical over 7 bases. CDR1 and CDR2 (germline): SGHTA, FQGNSA. The CDR3 loop spans 15 amino acids. V lost 4 bases to trimming and J lost 0 bases; unmatched junction nucleotides: 5. The CDR3 DNA is TGTGCCAGCAGCTCCCGACAGGGAATGAACACTGAAGCTTTCTTT. It specifies CASSSRQGMNTEAFF.

In the case of this clone: Other DNA sequences from this sample encode an identical CDR3 as well. The V gene is TRBV4-3, the J gene TRBJ1-5, with a possible D match to TRBD1 (5 bases). The CDR3 covers 15 residues. Germline assignment: CDR1 LGHNA and CDR2 YSLEER. The V and J ends lost 0 bases and 1 base respectively, with 7 bases between them. The CDR3 here is CASSQDRVSNQPQHF. Written as DNA, the CDR3 is TGCGCCAGCAGCCAAGACAGGGTAAGCAATCAGCCCCAGCATTTT.